The clone carrying this TCR beta chain was counted a few times. The antigen remains undetermined. This sample was included in a study of T cells after yellow fever vaccination. The CDR3 runs to 16 residues. Unmatched junction bases numbered 8, after V lost 4 bases and J lost 7 bases. Germline assignment: CDR1 MGHRA and CDR2 YSYEKL. Findings of the study overall: Abundant bulk-derived clonotypes could contaminate FACS-sorted repertoires. Most primary-vaccination clones reappeared after the booster (approximately 95% CD4, more than 70% CD8).

From the 5' RACE reads, TCRdb called clonotypes with MiXCR, one entry per CDR3 protein. The table shows hundreds of thousands of distinct CDR3 sequences, with around a tenth occurring only once. This clonotype was sampled from a man aged 18 to 29 who received the YFV17D yellow fever vaccine. Here the sequenced sample was PBMCs, taken on the day of the first yellow fever vaccination. This sequence joins TRBV4-1 and TRBJ2-3; TRBD2 matches 13 bases. The CDR3 here is CASSPGLAGPSHTQYF. In DNA, the CDR3 is TGCGCCAGCAGCCCGGGACTAGCGGGGCCGAGTCATACGCAGTATTTT.